This T cell receptor (beta chain) was observed in a study of T-cell reconstitution after alpha-beta-depleted transplantation in children. General study points: It was surviving recipient T cells and thymic progenitors that gave some patients high TCRbeta diversity at day 60.

Library preparation (for TCRbeta) was performed with unique molecular identifiers. TCRdb reprocessed the PCR reads via MiXCR and lists one record per CDR3 protein. The table includes about 980,000 distinct CDR3 sequences, less than 30% detected once. This clonotype was seen more than once but under ten times. Its antigen is not known. The CDR3 runs to 15 residues. The germline V and J ends were trimmed by 4 bases and 4 bases, with 19 bases remaining between them. Germline V gene data show CDR1 as SQVTM and CDR2 as ANQGSEA. V usage is TRBV29-1 and J usage is TRBJ1-1, with a weak D call TRBD1 (5 bases). The specimen comprised PBMCs, mostly from graft donor cells, sampled 360 days after TCRalphabeta/CD19-depleted stem cell transplant. The receptor was derived from a boy less than two years old who had a stem cell transplant for SCID, so the T cells may come from the graft donor. The CDR3 DNA reads as TGCAGCGTTGGGGGGACGCGCACGTCGGGCACTGAAGCTTTCTTT. Protein sequence: CSVGGTRTSGTEAFF.